This TCR beta chain was profiled in a study of shared clonotypes between healthy human individuals (dated by TCRdb to between 2020 and 2021). In terms of the full investigation: A couple of women and a few men aged 18 to 49 years were included in the cohort. For each donor, CD4 naive and CD4 memory were each given three plates, CD8 naive was given two plates, and CD8 memory was given one plate. The study deeply sequenced blood TCR repertoires of about 5 healthy adults to estimate repertoire size and the extent of clonotype sharing between individuals. Between about 0.85 and 8.9 billion PBMCs per donor were obtained by leukapheresis. Libraries were prepared and TCR repertoires were sequenced by different laboratories using diverse techniques, in order to increase sequencing depth and limit assay-specific biases.

Of note for this clone: It has no known antigen specificity. Nothing much larger sits one base from this clone, and base qualities are not available.

The CDR3, cysteine through phenylalanine, is 15 amino acids long. The entry retains the CDR3 DNA only, 45 bases that are in frame from base 1. The germline V gene sets CDR1 to SGDLS and CDR2 to YYNGEE. For this chain, trimming is 0 bases at the V end and 5 bases at the J end, and the number of junction bases without a gene match is 5. CD8 naive samples were obtained by positive selection for CCR7 among CD45RO-negative cells, yielding a CD45RA+CCR7+ population from which TemRA cells were excluded. The donors were healthy, HIV-negative adults who had no recently reported acute infections or vaccinations. Every donor was a Caucasian adult living in Nashville, Tennessee, USA. Blood was obtained by leukapheresis, after which PBMCs were separated by Ficoll-Histopaque density gradient centrifugation and cryopreserved in liquid nitrogen vapor phase. Analytical flow cytometry was used to check the purity and quantity of each magnetically sorted T cell population. From each sorted fraction, genomic DNA was isolated and quantified by UV absorbance on a Nanodrop 2000c.

The investigation overall reported the following: Based on pairwise subsampling, the degree of clonotype sharing among donors was expected to be affected by sequencing depth. Estimated clonotype richness was generally larger for naive than for memory subsets. Because the study included only a small number of donors, the genetic and exposure-history diversity represented was limited. Rarefaction of sorted-subset datasets indicated incomplete sequencing despite the large sequencing depth. Approximately 5% of naive CD4, 3.5% of naive CD8, 2% to 2.5% of memory CD4, and around 0.4% of memory CD8 clonotypes were shared across several donors. Only blood was sampled, and tissue TCR repertoires likely differ from those in blood. Compared with non-shared clonotypes, the clonotypes found in all four sorted-subset donors had higher generation probabilities.

Using the deep immunoSEQ assay, TCR CDR3 regions were amplified from genomic DNA by multiplex PCR. Extracted genomic DNA from each cell subset was distributed evenly across all wells of several immunoSEQ 96-well plates, and each plate was treated as a replicate. For sorted subsets, about 220 ng of genomic DNA, equivalent to 30,000 or so T cell genomes, went into each replicate PCR. Purified libraries were measured with a Qubit 3.0 fluorometer, size-checked on a Bioanalyzer 2100, and measured again with the KAPA Library Quantification kit. Each immunoSEQ 96-well plate was sequenced on its own single-read 150-cycle Illumina NextSeq 550 flow cell. On the authors' methods: Because only junctional sequences without quality scores were contained in the immunoSEQ output, filtering matching that applied to full-length reads could not be performed. To assign V/J genes and CDR3, sequences were annotated against IMGT germline references using PyIR, a Python wrapper for IgBLAST v1.9. Reads were filtered out if the reads had weak V/J assignments (E-value above 1e-6), no CDR3, stop codons, out-of-frame junctions, or ambiguous translated residues. V3J clonotypes were defined by identical inferred V gene, J gene, and CDR3 amino acid sequence. Percentage overlap between repertoires was computed as shared unique clonotypes divided by the size of the smaller repertoire. Richness of each repertoire was evaluated using RTK rarefaction, the Chao1 estimator, and Recon v2.1 estimates of unobserved clonotypes. Generation probabilities for all TCRbeta clonotypes obtained by the gDNA method from a handful of donors were computed using OLGA. TCRdb holds this immuneACCESS table with in-frame rearrangements only. Some clones are missing; in checked studies, unresolved V genes explain under half, and the rest has no known cause. That table is the source of V, J and clone size, and D and trimming were worked out from the DNA. Across this sample there are around 650,000 clones, with approximately 96% seen only once. The ten largest clones take up around 0.1% of the sample.

This chain joins TRBV9 to TRBJ2-3; 8 of the junction bases match TRBD2. This TCR was recovered from a woman in her thirties in good health. The material sequenced was naive CD8+ T cells sorted from blood. The intended sense of this specimen's cell subset or site label: CD45RA+CCR7+. The CDR3 sequence is CASSVGSGGLDTQYF. The sequenced DNA: TGTGCCAGCAGCGTAGGTTCGGGAGGGCTAGATACGCAGTATTTT.